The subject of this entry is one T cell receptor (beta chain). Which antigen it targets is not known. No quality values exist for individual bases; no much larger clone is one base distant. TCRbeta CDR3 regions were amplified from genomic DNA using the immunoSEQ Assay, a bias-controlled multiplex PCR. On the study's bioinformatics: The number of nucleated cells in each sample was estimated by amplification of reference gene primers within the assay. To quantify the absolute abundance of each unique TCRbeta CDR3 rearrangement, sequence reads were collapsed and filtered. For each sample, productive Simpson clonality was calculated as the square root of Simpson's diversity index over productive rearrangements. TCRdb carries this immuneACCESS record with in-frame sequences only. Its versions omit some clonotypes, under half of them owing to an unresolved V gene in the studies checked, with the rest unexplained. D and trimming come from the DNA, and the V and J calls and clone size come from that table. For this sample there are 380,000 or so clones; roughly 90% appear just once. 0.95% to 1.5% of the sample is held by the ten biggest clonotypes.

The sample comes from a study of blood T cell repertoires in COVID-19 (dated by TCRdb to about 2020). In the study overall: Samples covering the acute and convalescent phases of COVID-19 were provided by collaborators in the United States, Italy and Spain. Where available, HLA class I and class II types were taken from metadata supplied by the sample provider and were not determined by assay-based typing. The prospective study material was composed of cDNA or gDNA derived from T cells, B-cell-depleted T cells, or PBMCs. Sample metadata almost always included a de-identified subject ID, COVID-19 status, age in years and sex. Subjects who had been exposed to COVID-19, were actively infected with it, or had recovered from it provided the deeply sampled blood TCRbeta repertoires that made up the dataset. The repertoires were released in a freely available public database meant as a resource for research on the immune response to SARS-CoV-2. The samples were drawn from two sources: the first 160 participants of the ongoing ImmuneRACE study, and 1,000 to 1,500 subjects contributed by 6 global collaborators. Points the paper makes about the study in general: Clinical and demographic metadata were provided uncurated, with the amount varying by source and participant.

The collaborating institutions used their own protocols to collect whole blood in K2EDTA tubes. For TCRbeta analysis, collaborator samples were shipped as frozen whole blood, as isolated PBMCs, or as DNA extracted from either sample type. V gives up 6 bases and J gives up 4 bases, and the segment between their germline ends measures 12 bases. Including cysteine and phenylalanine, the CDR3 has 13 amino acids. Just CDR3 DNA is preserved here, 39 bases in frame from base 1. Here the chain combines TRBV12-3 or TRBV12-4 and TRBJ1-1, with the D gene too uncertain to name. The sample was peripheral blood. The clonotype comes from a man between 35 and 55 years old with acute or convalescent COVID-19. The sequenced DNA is TGTGCCAGCAGCCCAACCTTCGGCACTGAAGCTTTCTTT. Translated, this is CASSPTFGTEAFF.